The rows below give T cell receptor beta chains drawn from one sample of a study of blood T cell repertoires in COVID-19. Sequenced by immunoSEQ multiplex PCR; TCRdb stores in-frame clones only, minus some. The sample shows about 300,000 clones, just over 85% of them seen only once. Sequencing input: PBMCs or T cells enriched from blood (not recorded which). The receptors derive from a man aged 30 to 45 who had recovered from COVID-19. Both conserved end residues are trimmed from each CDR3. Rows may omit the clone size; those that give it use once, few, many or a size class.

v_gene: TRBV15
abundance: -
j_gene: TRBJ1-1
len: 12
CDR3aa: ATRAGRQYTEAF

v_gene: TRBV19
abundance: -
j_gene: TRBJ2-7
len: 12
CDR3aa: ASSQTGGLNEQY

v_gene: TRBV10-3
abundance: -
j_gene: TRBJ1-6
len: 14
CDR3aa: AISPSLDRGNSPLH

v_gene: TRBV6-2/TRBV6-3
abundance: -
j_gene: TRBJ2-1
len: 15
CDR3aa: ASSGPSGGPEAVEQF

v_gene: TRBV11-2
abundance: -
j_gene: TRBJ2-2
len: 14
CDR3aa: ASSLVRTVNTGELF

v_gene: TRBV2
abundance: -
j_gene: TRBJ2-1
len: 13
CDR3aa: ATMATGTVSNEQF

v_gene: TRBV5-1
abundance: -
j_gene: TRBJ2-3
len: 12
CDR3aa: ASSLLVSTDTQY

v_gene: TRBV5-1
abundance: -
j_gene: TRBJ1-1
len: 13
CDR3aa: ASSFDWGLDTEAF

v_gene: TRBV28
abundance: -
j_gene: TRBJ1-5
len: 13
CDR3aa: ASCGRDSIYQPQH

v_gene: TRBV5-1
abundance: few
j_gene: TRBJ2-2
len: 11
CDR3aa: ASSSQGTGELF

v_gene: TRBV9
abundance: -
j_gene: TRBJ1-1
len: 11
CDR3aa: ASSFGPGTEAF

v_gene: TRBV7-7
abundance: -
j_gene: TRBJ2-3
len: 13
CDR3aa: ASSLDTGVADTQY

v_gene: TRBV27
abundance: -
j_gene: TRBJ2-3
len: 12
CDR3aa: ASSLGTGANTQY

v_gene: TRBV11-2
abundance: -
j_gene: TRBJ1-1
len: 12
CDR3aa: ASSRTELNTEAF

v_gene: TRBV7-2
abundance: once
j_gene: TRBJ1-4
len: 12
CDR3aa: ASSSGGLSEKLF

v_gene: TRBV5-4
abundance: once
j_gene: TRBJ2-3
len: 12
CDR3aa: ASSSGLAYDTQY

v_gene: TRBV7-9
abundance: -
j_gene: TRBJ2-1
len: 14
CDR3aa: ASSDILAVPYNEQF

v_gene: TRBV14
abundance: once
j_gene: TRBJ2-3
len: 13
CDR3aa: ASKGPAGLGDTQY

v_gene: TRBV24-1
abundance: -
j_gene: TRBJ2-3
len: 14
CDR3aa: ATSDPRTGGTDTQY

v_gene: TRBV21-1
abundance: -
j_gene: TRBJ2-3
len: 15
CDR3aa: ASSWGRRANSTDTQY

v_gene: TRBV24-1
abundance: -
j_gene: TRBJ2-2
len: 15
CDR3aa: ATSPFGTELSTGELF

v_gene: TRBV11-2
abundance: -
j_gene: TRBJ1-2
len: 13
CDR3aa: ASSPSGTGGYGYT

v_gene: TRBV27
abundance: -
j_gene: TRBJ1-2
len: 16
CDR3aa: ASSFGAGQGTFNYGYT

v_gene: TRBV5-1
abundance: few
j_gene: TRBJ2-5
len: 10
CDR3aa: ASRPGGETQY

v_gene: TRBV14
abundance: -
j_gene: TRBJ2-3
len: 13
CDR3aa: ASSQDSGGADTQY

v_gene: TRBV20-1
abundance: once
j_gene: TRBJ2-3
len: 13
CDR3aa: SASIPAGPTDTQY

v_gene: TRBV3-1/TRBV3-2
abundance: -
j_gene: TRBJ2-1
len: 13
CDR3aa: ASSQDSGRALEQF

v_gene: TRBV27
abundance: -
j_gene: TRBJ1-2
len: 12
CDR3aa: ASSPRTVSYGYT

v_gene: TRBV19
abundance: -
j_gene: TRBJ1-4
len: 15
CDR3aa: ASSRRPGRFSSEKLF

v_gene: TRBV27
abundance: -
j_gene: TRBJ2-3
len: 13
CDR3aa: ASSLRSSPTDTQY

v_gene: TRBV15
abundance: few
j_gene: TRBJ1-2
len: 11
CDR3aa: ATSKDRNYGYT

v_gene: TRBV7-6
abundance: -
j_gene: TRBJ1-3
len: 15
CDR3aa: ASSLGRQQSSGNTIY

v_gene: TRBV15
abundance: -
j_gene: TRBJ2-3
len: 10
CDR3aa: ATSSRSGTQY

v_gene: TRBV12-3/TRBV12-4
abundance: few
j_gene: TRBJ1-2
len: 11
CDR3aa: ATSPGTGYGYT

v_gene: TRBV12-3/TRBV12-4
abundance: -
j_gene: TRBJ2-7
len: 10
CDR3aa: ASSRGNYEQY

v_gene: TRBV6-4
abundance: few
j_gene: TRBJ1-5
len: 11
CDR3aa: ASSPDNNQPQH

v_gene: TRBV3-1/TRBV3-2
abundance: -
j_gene: TRBJ1-4
len: 12
CDR3aa: ASSQGGYYEKLF

v_gene: TRBV18
abundance: once
j_gene: TRBJ1-3
len: 13
CDR3aa: ASSTTVTRENTIY

v_gene: TRBV11-2
abundance: -
j_gene: TRBJ1-4
len: 10
CDR3aa: ATRGLDGKLF

v_gene: TRBV4-2
abundance: -
j_gene: TRBJ2-1
len: 11
CDR3aa: ASSQVWAPEQF

v_gene: TRBV5-1
abundance: -
j_gene: TRBJ1-6
len: 14
CDR3aa: ASSVSGTGGDSPLH

v_gene: TRBV11-1
abundance: -
j_gene: TRBJ1-1
len: 10
CDR3aa: ASSSWDRSRL

v_gene: TRBV5-4
abundance: -
j_gene: TRBJ2-7
len: 15
CDR3aa: ASSLKLLAGGSYEQY

v_gene: TRBV5-5
abundance: once
j_gene: TRBJ1-2
len: 11
CDR3aa: ASSTGQGESYT

v_gene: TRBV6-1
abundance: -
j_gene: TRBJ2-2
len: 16
CDR3aa: ASSARRAGGTNTGELF